The sequence of this T cell receptor beta chain was determined in a study of blood T cells in healthy people across ages. With regard to this clonotype: The antigen remains undetermined.

Study results and caveats: Among T cells, TCR beta diversity per million cells dropped roughly linearly as age rose.

The trim removed 1 base at V and 8 bases at J, leaving 10 bases unmatched. Germline CDR1 reads MNHNY; CDR2 reads SVGAGI (reference sequence). This CDR3 contains 17 residues. PCR was performed a second time for about 6 to 11 cycles using a sample-barcoded 5' primer and a J-beta primer mix. Each cDNA molecule received a tag from a template-switch adaptor that had 12 random nucleotides. TCRdb analysed the 5' RACE reads with MiXCR anew, one entry per CDR3 protein. The table has around 1.5 million distinct CDR3 sequences, approximately 59% seen once; the top ten hold 6.5% to 8.5%. Investigators took 8 to 10 milliliters of peripheral blood from every donor. Per sample, a minimum of 6 million PBMCs were isolated.

J is TRBJ2-1 and V is TRBV6-6; TRBD1 agrees at 11 bases. This clonotype originated in a man between 18 and 29 years old in good health. The specimen was blood. The CDR3, as DNA: TGTGCCAGCAGTTACTTAAGGACAGGGGGCGCGACGGATGAGCAGTTCTTC. It is translated as CASSYLRTGGATDEQFF.